This T cell receptor (beta chain) was found in a study of Graves' ophthalmopathy and Graves' hyperthyroidism. Other autoimmune diseases, uncontrolled infections, pregnancy or lactation led to the exclusion of patients. The CDR3 spans 14 residues. Per germline, CDR1 SQVTM and CDR2 ANQGSEA. The junction had 6 bases not matched to a gene; V was cut back by 4 bases and J by 2 bases. The authors amplified TCR beta CDR3 regions from RNA transcripts. First-round RT-PCR employed HTBI primers, with a second-round multiplex PCR after it. TCRdb reprocessed the multiplex PCR reads with MiXCR, giving one entry per CDR3 protein. This sample has around 1.1 million distinct CDR3 sequences, with about 36% found just once.

This clonotype was obtained from an adult man with Graves' hyperthyroidism. The chain employs TRBV29-1 and TRBJ2-5; 8 bases line up with TRBD2. Material: peripheral blood or thyroid tissue (not recorded which). The CDR3 loop is CSVGVSGTQETQYF. CDR3 bases: TGCAGCGTTGGGGTTAGCGGGACACAAGAGACCCAGTACTTC.